These 25 T cell receptor beta chains were sequenced from one sample in a study of T-cell reconstitution after alpha-beta-depleted transplantation in children. Unique molecular identifiers were built into the TCRbeta library. TCRdb analysed the PCR reads with MiXCR anew, one entry per CDR3 protein. The sample includes over 400,000 distinct CDR3 sequences, approximately 42% seen only once; the top ten take roughly 27%. The sequencing used PBMCs, collected before TCRalphabeta/CD19-depleted stem cell transplant. The source of these receptors is a girl aged 2 to 9 with aplastic anemia, due to receive a stem cell transplant.

The V and J genes are TRBV5-1 and TRBJ1-1, with a tentative D call TRBD1 (5 bases). V lost 7 bases, J lost 0 bases, and 16 bases lay in between. The CDR3 loop spans 15 amino acids. Germline V gene lookup returns CDR1 SGHRS and CDR2 YFSETQ. The CDR3 spells CASFRDGNMNTEAFF. For the CDR3, the DNA is TGCGCCAGCTTCCGGGACGGTAATATGAACACTGAAGCTTTCTTT.

The CDR3 nucleotides read TGTGCCAGTAGTATAATCAGGACCAATATAGGGGAGCTGTTTTTT. Its translation: CASSIIRTNIGELFF. J is TRBJ2-2 and V is TRBV19; D ambiguous. The CDR3 extends over 15 amino acids. V lost 2 bases to trimming and J lost 8 bases, with 15 bases between them. The germline V gene has CDR1 LNHDA and CDR2 SQIVND (reference sequence).

CDR3 loop: CASSHQEETQYF. CDR3 DNA sequence: TGTGCCAGCAGCCACCAGGAAGAGACCCAGTACTTC. The chain employs TRBV7-6 and TRBJ2-5, with no clear D. This CDR3 region has 12 residues. CDR1 is SGHVS, CDR2 FNYEAQ, per germline. V gave up 5 bases and J gave up 3 bases, with 7 bases separating them.

This clonotype appeared many times. The chain links TRBV29-1 to TRBJ2-4; 7 nucleotides agree with TRBD1. Germline trimming cut 0 bases from V and 4 bases from J; bases unmatched to any gene: 6. From germline, CDR1 is SQVTM and CDR2 ANQGSEA. This CDR3 region has 15 residues. The CDR3 reads CSVEDPQTGKNIQYF. CDR3 bases: TGCAGCGTTGAAGATCCCCAGACAGGGAAAAACATTCAGTACTTC.

This chain uses TRBV5-6 with TRBJ2-7, with D maybe TRBD1 (8 bases). CDR1 SGHDT and CDR2 YYEEEE come from the germline V gene. The CDR3 contains 13 residues. Trimming left V 4 bases short and J 7 bases short, with 15 bases between. The CDR3 loop is CASSPQGGKEQYF. CDR3 nucleotide sequence: TGTGCCAGCAGCCCACAGGGGGGGAAGGAGCAGTACTTC.

Written as DNA, the CDR3 is TGCGCCAGCAGCTGGGTGACAGGGGGCCAAGAGACCCAGTACTTC. Amino acids: CASSWVTGGQETQYF. The chain is built from TRBV5-1 and TRBJ2-5; TRBD1 matches 9 bases. Germline V gene data show CDR1 as SGHRS and CDR2 as YFSETQ. This CDR3 has 15 residues. The junction had 4 bases not matched to a gene; V was cut back by 3 bases and J by 1 base. The full variable domain, with the rest looked up from reference TRBV5-1 and TRBJ2-5, is KAGVTQTPRYLIKTRGQQVTLSCSPISGHRSVSWYQQTPGQGLQFLFEYFSETQRNKGNFPGRFSGRQFSNSRSEMNVSTLELGDSALYLCASSWVTGGQETQYFGPGTRLLVL.

In its sample, this clonotype was seen a few times. The CDR3 nucleotides are TGTGCCATCAGTGCCCCCGCGGGGTTTAGCACAGATACGCAGTATTTT. Protein sequence: CAISAPAGFSTDTQYF. The chain combines TRBV10-3 with TRBJ2-3, with D possibly matching TRBD2 (6 bases). V was shortened by 4 bases and J by 0 bases, with 14 bases between the two germline ends. CDR3 length: 16 amino acids. Germline V lookup: CDR1 ENHRY, CDR2 SYGVKD.

The chain has TRBV20-1 and TRBJ1-4; D is unclear. Trimming pared 4 bases from V and 8 bases from J, leaving 5 bases between. CDR3 length: 10 residues. CDR1 is DFQATT and CDR2 is SNEGSKA in the germline V gene (reference sequence). The CDR3 sequence: CSAKREKLFF. The CDR3 DNA reads TGCAGTGCTAAAAGGGAAAAACTGTTTTTT.

This sequence joins TRBV11-2 and TRBJ2-3; 11 positions match TRBD2. CDR1 and CDR2 (germline): SGHAT, FQNNGV. The CDR3 totals 16 residues. Trimming took 4 bases from V and 5 from J; bases not matched to a gene: 8. The CDR3 is CASSSLSGRAEDTQYF. The DNA for the CDR3 is TGTGCCAGCAGCTCTCTTAGCGGGAGGGCCGAAGATACGCAGTATTTT.

This clonotype has at least ten counts. The gene calls are TRBV7-9 and TRBJ2-7; 9 bases are shared with TRBD1. The germline CDR1 and CDR2 sequences are SEHNR and FQNEAQ (reference sequence). After removal of 1 base from V and 5 bases from J, the junction contained 0 bases not matched to a gene. The CDR3 runs 13 residues. The CDR3 loop is CASSLGTGDEQYF. DNA of the CDR3: TGTGCCAGCAGCTTAGGGACAGGGGACGAGCAGTACTTC.

As regards this clonotype: Germline is not matched at one junction end, which may reflect a read error. This chain joins TRBV20-1 and TRBJ2-7; D is perhaps TRBD1 (6 bases). Germline CDR1 reads DFQATT; CDR2 reads SNEGSKA (reference sequence). The CDR3 totals 14 residues. The CDR3 DNA sequence: TGCAGTGCTAGAGTAGACAGGCGAGGGTACGAGCGGTACTTC. Its translation is CSARVDRRGYERYF.

This sequence joins TRBV29-1 and TRBJ2-7; no firm D call. V lost 4 bases and J 6 bases, leaving 7 bases between the germline ends. CDR3 length: 10 amino acids. Germline-derived CDR1 and CDR2 are SQVTM and ANQGSEA. Here the CDR3 reads CSVVLGEQYF. The CDR3 nucleotides read TGCAGCGTTGTGTTGGGCGAGCAGTACTTC.

This sequence joins TRBV12-3 or TRBV12-4 and TRBJ1-6; 9 positions match TRBD1. The CDR3 is made up of 14 amino acids. With V trimmed by 5 bases and J by 10 bases, 6 bases remained unmatched. The CDR3 sequence: CASSAGTGISPLHF. The CDR3 nucleotides are TGTGCCAGCAGTGCCGGGACAGGGATCTCACCCCTCCACTTT.

The chain combines TRBV6-5 with TRBJ2-2; 7 bases are a match to TRBD1. V gave up 2 bases and J gave up 1 base; unmatched junction bases: 4. The CDR3 covers 16 residues. Per germline, CDR1 MNHEY and CDR2 SVGAGI. CDR3 nucleotide sequence: TGTGCCAGCAGTTACCACAGGGGAAGGAACACCGGGGAGCTGTTTTTT. This codes for CASSYHRGRNTGELFF.

The chain carries TRBV20-1 and TRBJ1-2; D might be TRBD1 (6 bases). From germline, CDR1 is DFQATT and CDR2 SNEGSKA (reference sequence). The CDR3 consists of 13 residues. V was trimmed by 5 bases and J by 4 bases, leaving 14 bases between them. The chain's CDR3 is CSAPRGGSYGYTF. The CDR3 nucleotides are TGCAGTGCTCCGCGAGGGGGGAGCTATGGCTACACCTTC.

This clonotype was seen only a few times. The V call is TRBV12-3 or TRBV12-4, the J call TRBJ1-4, with D possibly being TRBD1 (5 bases). The CDR3 runs 14 residues. Trimming pared 6 bases from V and 5 bases from J, leaving 13 bases between. As DNA, the CDR3 is TGTGCCAGCAGGAAACAGGCTGGCAATGAAAAACTGTTTTTT. Its translation: CASRKQAGNEKLFF.

The V and J genes are TRBV28 and TRBJ2-3; TRBD2 agrees at 7 bases. CDR1 and CDR2 (germline): MDHEN, SYDVKM. J gave up 7 bases and V 6 bases, and 10 bases lay outside the gene matches. There are 14 residues in the CDR3. CDR3 nucleotide sequence: TGTGCCAGCAGGACAAGCGGGAATGGTCATACGCAGTATTTT. It translates to CASRTSGNGHTQYF.

This clonotype has a handful of counts. V is TRBV7-3 and J is TRBJ2-1, with D tentatively TRBD2 (7 bases). CDR1 is SGHTA, CDR2 FQGTGA, per germline. The CDR3 covers 15 residues. V lost 5 bases and J 9 bases, leaving 20 bases between the germline ends. The CDR3 loop reads CASSAPLGGGCEQFF. DNA of the CDR3: TGTGCCAGCAGCGCACCTTTGGGCGGGGGCTGTGAGCAGTTCTTC.

J is TRBJ1-2 and V is TRBV12-3 or TRBV12-4; D is uncertain. Trimming removed 3 bases from V and 0 bases from J, with 8 bases in between. The length of the CDR3 is 14 residues. CDR3 bases: TGTGCCAGCAGTTTCCGCCGAACTAACTATGGCTACACCTTC. Its protein product is CASSFRRTNYGYTF.

As for this clonotype: Possible read error: a much larger clone is one base away. The chain uses TRBV20-1 and TRBJ2-5; TRBD1 might be the D (6 bases). Germline V lookup: CDR1 DFQATT, CDR2 SNEGSKA (reference sequence). The CDR3 runs to 13 residues. This chain's CDR3 is CSARWTDQETRYF. The CDR3 DNA is TGCAGTGCTAGATGGACAGATCAAGAGACCCGGTACTTC.

This clonotype was observed a few times. The chain employs TRBV6-1 and TRBJ2-3; tentative D call: TRBD1 (6 bases). Germline V gives CDR1 MNHNS, CDR2 SASEGT. The CDR3 sequence is 14 residues long. The V and J ends lost 6 bases and 4 bases respectively, with 14 bases between them. The CDR3 sequence: CASRAGEEPDTQYF. CDR3 sequence (DNA): TGTGCCAGCAGGGCAGGGGAAGAACCAGATACGCAGTATTTT.

This sequence joins TRBV4-1 and TRBJ1-2, with D tentatively TRBD1 (6 bases). V was pared by 7 bases and J by 5 bases, with 20 bases between. The V gene's germline CDR1 is MGHRA and CDR2 YSYEKL. CDR3 length: 15 amino acids. CDR3 sequence (DNA): TGCGCCAGCACCCCGGGGGCCGGGACCTGGTATGGCTACACCTTC. Its translation: CASTPGAGTWYGYTF.

The chain combines TRBV6-5 with TRBJ2-7; TRBD2 matches at 11 bases. CDR1 is MNHEY, CDR2 SVGAGI, per germline. The V segment lost 2 bases and the J segment 2 bases; nucleotides outside the gene matches: 2. This CDR3 has 15 amino acids. This CDR3 reads CASSYLSGGAYEQYF. The DNA for the CDR3 is TGTGCCAGCAGTTACCTTAGCGGGGGGGCCTACGAGCAGTACTTC.

This sequence joins TRBV7-9 and TRBJ1-6; D may be TRBD1 (6 bases). The CDR3 has 14 residues. Germline V gene lookup returns CDR1 SEHNR and CDR2 FQNEAQ (reference sequence). The V end was cut by 2 bases, the J end by 10 bases, with 12 bases between. DNA for the CDR3: TGTGCCAGCAGCTTACCAGGGGAGGAGTCACCCCTCCACTTT. It encodes CASSLPGEESPLHF.

This chain connects TRBV20-1 to TRBJ2-1; 9 bases map to TRBD1. Germline lookup yields CDR1 DFQATT and CDR2 SNEGSKA (reference sequence). There are 15 residues in the CDR3. Unmatched junction bases numbered 6, after V lost 5 bases and J lost 1 base. This chain's CDR3 is CSAGPDRGSYNEQFF. CDR3 coding DNA: TGCAGTGCTGGCCCGGACAGGGGATCCTACAATGAGCAGTTCTTC.